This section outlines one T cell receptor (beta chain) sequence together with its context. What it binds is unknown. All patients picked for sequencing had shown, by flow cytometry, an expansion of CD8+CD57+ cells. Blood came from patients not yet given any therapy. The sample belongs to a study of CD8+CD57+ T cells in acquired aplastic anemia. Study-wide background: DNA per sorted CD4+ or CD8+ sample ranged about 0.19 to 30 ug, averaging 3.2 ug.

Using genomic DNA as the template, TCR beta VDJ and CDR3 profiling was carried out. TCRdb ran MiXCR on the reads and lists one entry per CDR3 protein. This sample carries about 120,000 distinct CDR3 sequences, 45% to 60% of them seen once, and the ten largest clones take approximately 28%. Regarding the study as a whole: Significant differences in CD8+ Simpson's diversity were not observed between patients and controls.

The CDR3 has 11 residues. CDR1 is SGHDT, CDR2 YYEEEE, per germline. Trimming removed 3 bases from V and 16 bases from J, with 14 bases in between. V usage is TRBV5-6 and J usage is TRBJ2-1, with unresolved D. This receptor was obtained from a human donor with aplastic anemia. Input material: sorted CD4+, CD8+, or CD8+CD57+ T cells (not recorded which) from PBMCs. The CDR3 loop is CASSSLGSNFF. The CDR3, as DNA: TGTGCCAGCAGCTCACTGGGCAGTAACTTCTTC.